This T cell receptor (beta chain) was profiled in a study of regulatory T cells in long-lasting Graves disease. About the study: Patients met the persistent Graves' disease definition after over 5 years of antithyroid drugs with positive TSH receptor antibodies.

Arm-PCR with iRepertoire HTBI primers amplified the CDR3 regions for these TCR beta libraries. TCRdb fed the multiplex PCR reads into MiXCR, producing one record per CDR3 protein. The profile shows 400,000 or so distinct CDR3 sequences, around 24% of them singletons. Study observations and caveats: Not thyroid tissue but only peripheral blood was studied. Clonotypes that were public and shared totalled a few thousand in persistent patients versus 800 to 1,000 in new patients.

This clonotype was counted ten times or more. Antigen specificity is unknown. The CDR3 covers 14 residues. With 2 bases removed from V and 5 bases from J, the gap between germline ends came to 13 bases. Time point defined: persistent/refractory GD, antithyroid drugs over 5 years with positive TRAb. Following extraction of RNA from PBMCs, that RNA was used to make the TCR library. The rearrangement uses TRBV12-3 or TRBV12-4 and TRBJ2-7; no reliable D call. The origin of this receptor is a female donor with Graves disease. The source was peripheral blood mononuclear cells (PBMCs), collected when the disease was refractory, from a patient treated with antithyroid drugs. Written as DNA, the CDR3 is TGTGCCAGCAGTTTATTCCCTCCTAAGGACGAGCAGTACTTC. This encodes CASSLFPPKDEQYF.